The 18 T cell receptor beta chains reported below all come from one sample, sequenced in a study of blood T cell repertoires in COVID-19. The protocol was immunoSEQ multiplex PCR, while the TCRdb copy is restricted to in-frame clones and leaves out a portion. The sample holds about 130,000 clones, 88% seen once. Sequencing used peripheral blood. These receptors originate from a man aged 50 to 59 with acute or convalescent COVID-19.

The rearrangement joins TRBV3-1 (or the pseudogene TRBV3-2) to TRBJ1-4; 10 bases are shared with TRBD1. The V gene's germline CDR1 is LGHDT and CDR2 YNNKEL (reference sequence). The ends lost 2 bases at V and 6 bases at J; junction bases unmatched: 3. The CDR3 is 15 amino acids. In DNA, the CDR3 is TGTGCCAGCAGCCAATTCGGGACAGGGGATGAAAAACTGTTTTTT. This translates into CASSQFGTGDEKLFF.

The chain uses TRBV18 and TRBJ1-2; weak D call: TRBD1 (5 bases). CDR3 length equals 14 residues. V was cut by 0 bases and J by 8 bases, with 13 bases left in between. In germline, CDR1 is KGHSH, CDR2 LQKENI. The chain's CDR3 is CASSPPSGVGGYTF. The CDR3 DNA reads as TGTGCCAGCTCACCACCGTCGGGGGTTGGAGGCTACACCTTC.

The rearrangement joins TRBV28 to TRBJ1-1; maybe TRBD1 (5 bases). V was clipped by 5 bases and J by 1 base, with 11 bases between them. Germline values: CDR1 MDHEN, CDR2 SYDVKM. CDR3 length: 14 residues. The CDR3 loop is CASSHRTKNTEAFF. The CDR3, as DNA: TGTGCCAGCAGTCACCGGACAAAGAACACTGAAGCTTTCTTT.

The chain's CDR3 is CASSRYGGGNTEAFF. The CDR3 DNA sequence: TGCGCCAGCAGCCGATATGGGGGAGGGAACACTGAAGCTTTCTTT. The rearrangement uses TRBV4-1 and TRBJ1-1, with a tentative D call TRBD1 (5 bases). Trimming took off 4 bases at V and 1 base at J, with 13 bases between the two ends. Germline V lookup: CDR1 MGHRA, CDR2 YSYEKL. This CDR3 spans 15 amino acids.

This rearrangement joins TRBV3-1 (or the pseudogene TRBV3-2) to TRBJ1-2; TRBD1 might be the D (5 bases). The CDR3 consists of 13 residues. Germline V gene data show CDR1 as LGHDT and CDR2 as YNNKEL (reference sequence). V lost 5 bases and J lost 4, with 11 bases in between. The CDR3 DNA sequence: TGTGCCAGCAGCGCCTTAGGGGCCTATGGCTACACCTTC. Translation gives CASSALGAYGYTF.

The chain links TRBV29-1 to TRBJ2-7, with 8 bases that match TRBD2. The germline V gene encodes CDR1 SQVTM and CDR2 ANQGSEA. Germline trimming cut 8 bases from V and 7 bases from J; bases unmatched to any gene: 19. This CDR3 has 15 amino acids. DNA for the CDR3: TGCAGCTCATTTTCCCCCGGGGGGGAGAGTGGGGAGCAGTACTTC. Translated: CSSFSPGGESGEQYF.

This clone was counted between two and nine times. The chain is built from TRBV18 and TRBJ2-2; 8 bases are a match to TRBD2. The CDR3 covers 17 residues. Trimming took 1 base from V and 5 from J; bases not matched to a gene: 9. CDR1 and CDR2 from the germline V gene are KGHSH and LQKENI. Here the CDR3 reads CASSPQVMASGTGELFF. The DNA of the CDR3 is TGTGCCAGCTCACCACAGGTGATGGCTAGCGGGACCGGGGAGCTGTTTTTT.

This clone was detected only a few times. The CDR3 loop is CASSHQGAYNEQFF. CDR3 nucleotides: TGTGCCAGCAGTCACCAGGGGGCCTACAATGAGCAGTTCTTC. The chain recombines TRBV28 with TRBJ2-1; 7 nucleotides match TRBD1. The CDR3 runs to 14 residues. V shed 5 bases, J shed 2 bases, and the junction held 3 bases outside the gene matches. CDR1 is MDHEN, CDR2 SYDVKM, per germline. The full variable domain, in which reference TRBV28 and TRBJ2-1 provide the parts outside the CDR3, is DVKVTQSSRYLVKRTGEKVFLECVQDMDHENMFWYRQDPGLGLRLIYFSYDVKMKEKGDIPEGYSVSREKKERFSLILESASTNQTSMYLCASSHQGAYNEQFFGPGTRLTVL.

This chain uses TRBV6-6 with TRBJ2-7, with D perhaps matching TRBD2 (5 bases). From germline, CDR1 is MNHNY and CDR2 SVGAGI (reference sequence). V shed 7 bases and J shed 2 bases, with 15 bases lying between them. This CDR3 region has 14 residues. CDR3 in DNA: TGTGCCAGCACAGAGGGCCCGACTACCTACGAGCAGTACTTC. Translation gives CASTEGPTTYEQYF.

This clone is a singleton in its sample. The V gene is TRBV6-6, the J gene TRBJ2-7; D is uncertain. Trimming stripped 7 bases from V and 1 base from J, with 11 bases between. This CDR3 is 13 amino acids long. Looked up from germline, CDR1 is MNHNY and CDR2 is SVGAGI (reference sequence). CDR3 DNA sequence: TGTGCCAGCAAATATGGCACATCCTACGAGCAGTACTTC. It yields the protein CASKYGTSYEQYF.

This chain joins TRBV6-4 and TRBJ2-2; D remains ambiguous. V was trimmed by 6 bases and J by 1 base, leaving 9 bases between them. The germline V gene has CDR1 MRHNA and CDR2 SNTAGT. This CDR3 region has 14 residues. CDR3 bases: TGTGCCAGCAGGAGGAAGGAGAACACCGGGGAGCTGTTTTTT. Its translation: CASRRKENTGELFF.

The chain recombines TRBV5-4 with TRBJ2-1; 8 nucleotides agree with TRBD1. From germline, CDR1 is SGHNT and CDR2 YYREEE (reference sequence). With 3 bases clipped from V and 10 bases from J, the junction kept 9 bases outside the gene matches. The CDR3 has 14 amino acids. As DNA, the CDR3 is TGTGCCAGCAGCTCCCCCCCAGGGGGCGGCGAGCAGTTCTTC. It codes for CASSSPPGGGEQFF.

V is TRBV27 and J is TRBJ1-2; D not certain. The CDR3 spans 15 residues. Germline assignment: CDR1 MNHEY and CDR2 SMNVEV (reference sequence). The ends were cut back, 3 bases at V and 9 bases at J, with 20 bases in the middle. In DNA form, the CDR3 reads TGTGCCAGCAGTTTCAGCGCCAGACGTCCGAAGAGCTACACCTTC. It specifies CASSFSARRPKSYTF.

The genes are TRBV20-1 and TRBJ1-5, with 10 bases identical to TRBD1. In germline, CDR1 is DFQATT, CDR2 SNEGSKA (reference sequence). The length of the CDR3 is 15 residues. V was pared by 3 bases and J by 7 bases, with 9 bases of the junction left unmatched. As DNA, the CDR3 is TGCAGTGCTAGTACCGGGACAGGGGATTGGCAGCCCCAGCATTTT. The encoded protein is CSASTGTGDWQPQHF.

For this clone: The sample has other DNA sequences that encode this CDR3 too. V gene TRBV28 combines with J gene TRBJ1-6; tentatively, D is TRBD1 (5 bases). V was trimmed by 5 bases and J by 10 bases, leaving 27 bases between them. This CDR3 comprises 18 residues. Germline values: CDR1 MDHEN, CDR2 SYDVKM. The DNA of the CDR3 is TGTGCCAGCAGTCCGGTCGGGGTCAGTCTACGGGGGGGATCACCCCTCCACTTT. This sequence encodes CASSPVGVSLRGGSPLHF.

The CDR3 region is CASSAGGPEAFF. CDR3 in DNA: TGTGCCAGCAGTGCCGGGGGACCTGAAGCTTTCTTT. The J gene is TRBJ1-1, the V gene TRBV6-4; maybe TRBD1 (5 bases). Trimming removed 4 bases at V and 6 bases at J, with 9 bases between. The CDR3 spans 12 residues. Germline CDR1 is MRHNA and CDR2 is SNTAGT.

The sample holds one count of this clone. For the CDR3, the DNA is TGTGCCAGCAGTGTTTACCGATGGCGGAGGAGGGGCGAGCAGTACTTC. It encodes CASSVYRWRRRGEQYF. V is TRBV7-2 and J is TRBJ2-7; a possible D gene is TRBD2 (6 bases). The CDR3 runs to 16 residues. The germline CDR1 and CDR2 sequences are SGHTA and FQGNSA. The V end was cut by 6 bases, the J end by 6 bases, with 24 bases between.

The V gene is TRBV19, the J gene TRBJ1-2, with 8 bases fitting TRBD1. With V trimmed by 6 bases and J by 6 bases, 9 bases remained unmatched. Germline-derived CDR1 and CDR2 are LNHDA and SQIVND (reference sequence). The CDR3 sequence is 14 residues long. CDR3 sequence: CASSILRDRNGYTF. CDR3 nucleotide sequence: TGTGCCAGTAGCATTTTAAGGGACAGGAATGGCTACACCTTC.